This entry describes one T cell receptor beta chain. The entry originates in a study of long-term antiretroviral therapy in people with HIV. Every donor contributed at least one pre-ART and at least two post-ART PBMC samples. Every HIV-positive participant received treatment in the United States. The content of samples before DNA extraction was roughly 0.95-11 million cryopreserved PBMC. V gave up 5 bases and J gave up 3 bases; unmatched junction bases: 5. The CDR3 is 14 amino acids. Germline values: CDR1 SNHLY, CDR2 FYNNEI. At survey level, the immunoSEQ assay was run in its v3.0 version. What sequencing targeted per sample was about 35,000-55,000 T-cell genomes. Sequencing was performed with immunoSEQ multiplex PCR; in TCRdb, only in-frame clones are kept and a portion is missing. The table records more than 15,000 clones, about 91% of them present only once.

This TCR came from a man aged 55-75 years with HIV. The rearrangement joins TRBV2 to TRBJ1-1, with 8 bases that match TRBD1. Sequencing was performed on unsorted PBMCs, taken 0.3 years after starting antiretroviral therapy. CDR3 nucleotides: TGTGCCAGCAGTAAGACAGGGGCGGACACTGAAGCTTTCTTT. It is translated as CASSKTGADTEAFF.